Listed below are T cell receptor beta chains from one sample, sequenced in a study of molecular identifiers for immune sequencing clone quantification. TCRdb called the PCR reads again in MiXCR, with one record for every CDR3 protein. The sample holds a few hundred thousand distinct CDR3 sequences, roughly 24% seen once. The sample consisted of naive CD8+ T cells from blood, with Jurkat cell RNA spiked in. Receptor source: a human donor in good health. Some libraries in this study had Jurkat cell RNA spiked in. CDR3s leave out the opening cysteine and the closing phenylalanine or tryptophan. Fields, in order: V gene, CDR3 length, J gene, CDR3 protein.

v_call: TRBV30; cdr3_length: 12; j_call: TRBJ1-4; cdr3_aa: ASNRGGSNEKLF
v_call: TRBV10-3; cdr3_length: 10; j_call: TRBJ2-7; cdr3_aa: ATGAYSYEQY
v_call: TRBV20-1; cdr3_length: 14; j_call: TRBJ2-7; cdr3_aa: SARVASDKLVYEQY
v_call: TRBV20-1; cdr3_length: 12; j_call: TRBJ1-5; cdr3_aa: SAIAPGVDQPQH
v_call: TRBV7-8; cdr3_length: 15; j_call: TRBJ2-2; cdr3_aa: ASNLVPRGAGTGELF
v_call: TRBV6-4; cdr3_length: 16; j_call: TRBJ1-5; cdr3_aa: ASSTGDPTRGVSLPQH
v_call: TRBV7-9; cdr3_length: 12; j_call: TRBJ2-7; cdr3_aa: ASSSPGAMNEQY
v_call: TRBV11-3; cdr3_length: 14; j_call: TRBJ1-5; cdr3_aa: ASSFSGGGGNQPQH
v_call: TRBV7-3; cdr3_length: 11; j_call: TRBJ2-3; cdr3_aa: ASSPPAGDTQY
v_call: TRBV20-1; cdr3_length: 13; j_call: TRBJ2-3; cdr3_aa: SARVIAELDNTQY
v_call: TRBV9; cdr3_length: 12; j_call: TRBJ2-5; cdr3_aa: ASSGGQGQETQY
v_call: TRBV2; cdr3_length: 10; j_call: TRBJ2-5; cdr3_aa: ARGTQEETQY
v_call: TRBV19; cdr3_length: 14; j_call: TRBJ2-3; cdr3_aa: ASSFSGDPSTDTQY
v_call: TRBV7-9; cdr3_length: 12; j_call: TRBJ1-5; cdr3_aa: ASSLSRENQPQH
v_call: TRBV7-2; cdr3_length: 13; j_call: TRBJ2-3; cdr3_aa: ASSARTSGTDTQY
v_call: TRBV7-2; cdr3_length: 10; j_call: TRBJ2-1; cdr3_aa: ASRVTYNEQF
v_call: TRBV27; cdr3_length: 13; j_call: TRBJ2-3; cdr3_aa: ATQGLAGSTDTQY
v_call: TRBV18; cdr3_length: 13; j_call: TRBJ1-1; cdr3_aa: ASSDLEGLNTEAF
v_call: TRBV12-3/TRBV12-4; cdr3_length: 12; j_call: TRBJ2-5; cdr3_aa: ASSLDRAGETQY
v_call: TRBV6-5; cdr3_length: 15; j_call: TRBJ2-2; cdr3_aa: ASSYSLGPSNTRELF
v_call: TRBV6-5; cdr3_length: 10; j_call: TRBJ2-7; cdr3_aa: ASGVQGGEQY
v_call: TRBV20-1; cdr3_length: 17; j_call: TRBJ2-3; cdr3_aa: SARGASGGAGISTDTQY
v_call: TRBV19; cdr3_length: 13; j_call: TRBJ2-1; cdr3_aa: ASSLGTSGLNEQF
v_call: TRBV12-3/TRBV12-4; cdr3_length: 14; j_call: TRBJ2-5; cdr3_aa: ASSPTGTGFNETQY
v_call: TRBV6-2/TRBV6-3; cdr3_length: 10; j_call: TRBJ2-7; cdr3_aa: ASSYPSYEQY
v_call: TRBV5-1; cdr3_length: 14; j_call: TRBJ2-7; cdr3_aa: ASSFLGAGSSYEQY
v_call: TRBV27; cdr3_length: 10; j_call: TRBJ1-4; cdr3_aa: ASCLPNEKLF
v_call: TRBV27; cdr3_length: 15; j_call: TRBJ2-3; cdr3_aa: ASSLSIFGGQPITQY
v_call: TRBV11-2; cdr3_length: 12; j_call: TRBJ2-5; cdr3_aa: ASSPDPVGETQY
v_call: TRBV13; cdr3_length: 13; j_call: TRBJ2-7; cdr3_aa: ASSPSWGTVYEQY
v_call: TRBV13; cdr3_length: 11; j_call: TRBJ2-5; cdr3_aa: ASSSGYQETQY
v_call: TRBV12-5; cdr3_length: 14; j_call: TRBJ1-5; cdr3_aa: ASGLSTEGSNQPQH
v_call: TRBV20-1; cdr3_length: 15; j_call: TRBJ1-4; cdr3_aa: SASRDITSPTNEKLV
v_call: TRBV6-2/TRBV6-3; cdr3_length: 11; j_call: TRBJ1-5; cdr3_aa: ASSPGQGQPQH
v_call: TRBV13; cdr3_length: 13; j_call: TRBJ2-3; cdr3_aa: ASSLREGAADTQY
v_call: TRBV30; cdr3_length: 10; j_call: TRBJ2-2; cdr3_aa: AWSQSTGELF
v_call: TRBV4-3; cdr3_length: 11; j_call: TRBJ2-7; cdr3_aa: ASSQAREYEQY
v_call: TRBV13; cdr3_length: 14; j_call: TRBJ1-1; cdr3_aa: ASSQLGAPARNEAF
v_call: TRBV6-2/TRBV6-3; cdr3_length: 15; j_call: TRBJ1-5; cdr3_aa: ASRLGPGGISNQPQH
v_call: TRBV19; cdr3_length: 12; j_call: TRBJ2-3; cdr3_aa: ASSMTTSTDTQY